Below, 5 T cell receptor beta chains from the same sample are listed, as sequenced in a study of CD8+CD57+ T cells in acquired aplastic anemia. Patients chosen for sequencing had shown CD8+CD57+ cell expansion by flow cytometry. Both TCR beta VDJ combination and CDR3 sequence profiling were carried out. Genomic DNA was the template for this profiling. TCRdb passed the reads through MiXCR, listing each CDR3 protein once. The sample contains 220,000 or so distinct CDR3 sequences, more than 55% of which appear only once. Sequences were obtained from sorted CD4+, CD8+, or CD8+CD57+ T cells (not recorded which) from PBMCs. Receptors originate from a human donor with aplastic anemia.

This clonotype was seen more than once but under ten times. The V gene is TRBV15, the J gene TRBJ2-1, with TRBD2 identical over 9 bases. CDR1 LNHNV and CDR2 YYDKDF come from the germline V gene (reference sequence). This CDR3 comprises 15 residues. With V trimmed by 3 bases and J by 7 bases, 7 bases remained unmatched. This CDR3 is CATSSLAGHTNEQFF. The CDR3 nucleotides are TGTGCCACCAGCAGTCTAGCGGGGCATACAAATGAGCAGTTCTTC.

DNA of the CDR3: TGTGCCTGGAGTGTGGGGACAGGCGGGTACGAGCAGTACTTC. Translating gives CAWSVGTGGYEQYF. The J gene is TRBJ2-7, the V gene TRBV30; 8 bases are a match to TRBD1. Germline loops: CDR1 GTSNPN, CDR2 SVGIG (reference sequence). Trimming cost V 0 bases and J 4 bases; bases outside gene matches: 5. This CDR3 is built from 14 residues.

The chain joins TRBV29-1 to TRBJ1-2, with D uncertain. The CDR3 extends over 15 amino acids. The V gene's germline CDR1 is SQVTM and CDR2 ANQGSEA. With 4 bases removed from V and 8 bases from J, the gap between germline ends came to 23 bases. The CDR3 coding sequence is TGCAGCGTTGTGGACCCCGGTAGGGCCGCAAAGGGCTACACCTTC. Protein product: CSVVDPGRAAKGYTF.

V is TRBV7-9 and J is TRBJ2-2; D uncertain. V lost 4 bases and J lost 8, with 17 bases in between. Germline V gives CDR1 SEHNR, CDR2 FQNEAQ (reference sequence). This CDR3 is built from 15 residues. The CDR3 DNA sequence: TGTGCCAGCAGCTCCCCAGTGGCCTCGGCGGGGGAGCTGTTTTTT. Translated: CASSSPVASAGELFF.

J is TRBJ2-2 and V is TRBV7-8, with D maybe TRBD2 (5 bases). Trimming cost V 5 bases and J 8 bases, with 15 bases left between them. Germline CDR1 is SGHVS and CDR2 is FQNEAQ. CDR3 length: 14 residues. This CDR3 reads CASSLTILRGELFF. The DNA of the CDR3 is TGTGCCAGCAGCCTGACTATTTTGAGGGGGGAGCTGTTTTTT.